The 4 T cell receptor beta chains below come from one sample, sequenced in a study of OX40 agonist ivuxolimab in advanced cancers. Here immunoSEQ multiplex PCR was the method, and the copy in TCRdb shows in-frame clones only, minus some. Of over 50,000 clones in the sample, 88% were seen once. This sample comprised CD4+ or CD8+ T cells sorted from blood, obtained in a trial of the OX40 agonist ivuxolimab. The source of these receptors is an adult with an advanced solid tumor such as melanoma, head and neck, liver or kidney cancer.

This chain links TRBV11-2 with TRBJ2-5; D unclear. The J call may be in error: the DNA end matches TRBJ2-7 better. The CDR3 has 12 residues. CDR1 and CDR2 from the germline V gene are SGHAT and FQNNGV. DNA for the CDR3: TGTGCCAGCAGCTCAAGCTTGCTCGAGCAGTACTTC. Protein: CASSSSLLEQYF.

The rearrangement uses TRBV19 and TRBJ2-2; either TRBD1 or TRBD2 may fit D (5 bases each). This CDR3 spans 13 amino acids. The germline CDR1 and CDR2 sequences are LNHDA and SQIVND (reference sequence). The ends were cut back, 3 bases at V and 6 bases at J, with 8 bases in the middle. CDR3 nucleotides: TGTGCCAGTAGTATTTGGGGGTCCGGGGAGCTGTTTTTT. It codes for CASSIWGSGELFF.

The CDR3 nucleotides are TGTGCCAGCAGCCAACAAGCCATGTCTGAAAAACTGTTTTTT. It codes for CASSQQAMSEKLFF. The genes are TRBV14 and TRBJ1-4; no definite D call. This CDR3 region has 14 residues. Trimming removed 2 bases from V and 7 bases from J, with 11 bases in between. Germline CDR1 SGHDN, CDR2 FVKESK.

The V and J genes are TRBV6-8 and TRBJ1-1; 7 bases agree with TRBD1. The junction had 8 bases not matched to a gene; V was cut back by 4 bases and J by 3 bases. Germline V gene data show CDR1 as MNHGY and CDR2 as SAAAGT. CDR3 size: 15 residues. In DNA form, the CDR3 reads TGTGCCAGCAGTTCCCGACAGGGTCAAGACACTGAAGCTTTCTTT. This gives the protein CASSSRQGQDTEAFF.